What follows is one T cell receptor (beta chain) and its context. The antigen it recognizes is unknown. Within one base of it there is no much larger clone, and no base qualities were kept. This sample was taken from a study of shared clonotypes between healthy human individuals (dated by TCRdb to between 2020 and 2021). Concerning the study at large: The cohort comprised a couple of women and three men aged 18 to 49 years. For each donor, CD4 naive and CD4 memory were each run on three plates, CD8 naive on two plates, and CD8 memory on one plate. Blood TCR repertoires of five healthy adults were deeply sequenced to estimate repertoire size and the extent of clonotype sharing between individuals. Different laboratories and diverse techniques were used to prepare libraries and sequence TCR repertoires, to increase sequencing depth and limit assay-specific biases. Per donor, leukapheresis produced somewhere between about 0.94 and 10 billion PBMCs. Study-wide findings and limitations: Naive subsets generally had larger estimated clonotype richness than memory subsets. Roughly 5.2% of naive CD4, 3.5% of naive CD8, roughly 2.5% of memory CD4, and 0.35% to 0.4% of memory CD8 clonotypes were shared across several donors. Higher generation probabilities were observed for clonotypes shared by all four sorted-subset donors than for non-shared clonotypes. Rarefaction of sorted-subset datasets indicated incomplete sequencing despite the large sequencing depth. Based on pairwise subsampling, the degree of clonotype sharing among donors was expected to be affected by sequencing depth. The small number of donors limited the genetic and exposure-history diversity represented. Sampling was restricted to blood, and TCR repertoires in tissues likely differ from the TCR repertoires found in blood.

Using the deep immunoSEQ assay, TCR CDR3 regions were amplified from genomic DNA by multiplex PCR. Genomic DNA extracted from each cell subset was distributed evenly over all wells of several immunoSEQ 96-well plates, and each plate served as one replicate. Each replicate PCR for sorted subsets received about 180 ng genomic DNA, equal to tens of thousands of T cell genomes. Purified libraries were quantified with a Qubit 3.0 fluorometer, sized on a Bioanalyzer 2100, and re-quantified with the KAPA Library Quantification kit. Every immunoSEQ 96-well plate was sequenced on a separate single-read 150-cycle Illumina NextSeq 550 flow cell. The authors' analysis ran thus. Because the immunoSEQ output held only junctional sequences and lacked quality scores, the filtering could not match the filtering applied to full-length reads. Sequences were annotated with PyIR, a Python wrapper for IgBLAST v1.9, and V/J genes and CDR3 were assigned using IMGT germline references. Reads were filtered out if the reads had weak V/J assignments (E-value above 1e-6), no CDR3, stop codons, out-of-frame junctions, or ambiguous translated residues. V3J clonotypes were defined as sequences sharing the same inferred V gene, J gene, and CDR3 amino acid sequence. Percentage overlap between repertoires was computed as shared unique clonotypes divided by the size of the smaller repertoire. RTK rarefaction, the Chao1 estimator, and Recon v2.1 estimates of unobserved clonotypes were used to assess repertoire richness. Generation probabilities were computed with OLGA for all TCRbeta clonotypes obtained by the gDNA method from four donors. TCRdb limited this immuneACCESS table to in-frame rearrangements with V and J called. A share of clones is missing; checked studies link under half to unresolved V genes, and the rest is unexplained. V, J and clone size are those of that table, while D and trimming were read from the DNA. This sample holds around 1.4 million clones; about 98.5% were observed only once. The ten largest clones capture over 0.3% of the sample.

The donors were healthy, HIV-negative adults with no recently reported acute infections or vaccinations. Every donor was a Caucasian adult living in Nashville, Tennessee, USA. CD4+ T cells were enriched by magnetic negative selection; naive cells were then positively selected on CD45RA, and the negative fraction formed the memory subset. After blood collection by leukapheresis, PBMCs were isolated using Ficoll-Histopaque density gradient centrifugation and then cryopreserved in the vapor phase of liquid nitrogen. Analytical flow cytometry was used to check the purity and quantity of every magnetically sorted T cell population. Genomic DNA was isolated from each sorted fraction and quantified by UV absorbance on a Nanodrop 2000c. This TCR was recovered from a man in his thirties or forties in good health. The sequencing input was naive CD4+ T cells sorted from blood. The sample's cell subset or site label, in plain terms: CD45RA+ positively selected.

The CDR3 amino acid sequence is: CASSLYGRHQETQYF. Here is the DNA: TGTGCCAGCAGCTTATACGGGAGGCACCAAGAGACCCAGTACTTC. The chain was built from TRBV7-6 and TRBJ2-5; 7 bases in the junction line up with TRBD2. CDR1 and CDR2, per the germline V gene, are SGHVS and FNYEAQ. The CDR3 holds 15 amino acids from the cysteine to the phenylalanine. Solely the CDR3 DNA is kept, with 45 bases framed from the first base. V and J are trimmed by 2 bases and 0 bases, and the gene matches miss 3 bases of the junction.